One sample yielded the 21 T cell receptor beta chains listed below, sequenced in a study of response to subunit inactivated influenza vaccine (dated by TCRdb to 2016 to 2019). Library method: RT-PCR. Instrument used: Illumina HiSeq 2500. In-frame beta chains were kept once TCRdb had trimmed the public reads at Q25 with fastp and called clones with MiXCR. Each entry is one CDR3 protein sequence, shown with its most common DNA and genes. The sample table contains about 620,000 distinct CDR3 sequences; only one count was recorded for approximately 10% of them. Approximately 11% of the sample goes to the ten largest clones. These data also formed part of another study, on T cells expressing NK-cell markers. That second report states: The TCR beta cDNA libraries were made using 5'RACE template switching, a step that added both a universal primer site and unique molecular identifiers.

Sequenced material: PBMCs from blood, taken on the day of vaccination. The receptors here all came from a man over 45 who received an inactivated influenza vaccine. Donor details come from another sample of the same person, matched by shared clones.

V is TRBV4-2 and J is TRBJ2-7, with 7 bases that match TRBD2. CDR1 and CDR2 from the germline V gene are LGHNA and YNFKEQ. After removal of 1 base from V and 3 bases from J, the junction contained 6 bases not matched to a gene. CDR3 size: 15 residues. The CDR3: CASSQAEAGNYEQYF. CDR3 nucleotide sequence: TGTGCCAGCAGCCAAGCTGAAGCGGGGAACTACGAGCAGTACTTC.

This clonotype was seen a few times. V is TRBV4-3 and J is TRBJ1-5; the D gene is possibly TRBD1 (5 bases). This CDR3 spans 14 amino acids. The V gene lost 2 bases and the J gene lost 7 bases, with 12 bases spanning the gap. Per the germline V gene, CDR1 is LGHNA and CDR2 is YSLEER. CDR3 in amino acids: CASSQMPGRQPQHF. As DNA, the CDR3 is TGCGCCAGCAGCCAAATGCCGGGACGGCAGCCCCAGCATTTT.

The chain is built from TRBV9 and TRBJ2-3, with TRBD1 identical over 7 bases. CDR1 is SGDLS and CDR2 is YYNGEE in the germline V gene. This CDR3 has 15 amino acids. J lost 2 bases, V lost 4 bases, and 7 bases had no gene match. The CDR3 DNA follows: TGTGCCAGCAGCTCTCGGACAGGACTCACAGATACGCAGTATTTT. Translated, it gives CASSSRTGLTDTQYF.

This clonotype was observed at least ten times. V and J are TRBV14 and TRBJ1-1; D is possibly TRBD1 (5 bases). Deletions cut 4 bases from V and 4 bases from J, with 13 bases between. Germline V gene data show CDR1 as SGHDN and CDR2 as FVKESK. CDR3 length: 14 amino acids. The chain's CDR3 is CASSRIRESTEAFF. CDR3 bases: TGTGCCAGCAGCCGGATCAGGGAAAGCACTGAAGCTTTCTTT.

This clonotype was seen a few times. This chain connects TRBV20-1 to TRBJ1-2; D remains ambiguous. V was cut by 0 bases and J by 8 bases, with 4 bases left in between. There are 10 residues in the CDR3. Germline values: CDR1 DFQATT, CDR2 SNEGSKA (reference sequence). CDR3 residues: CSARDMGYTF. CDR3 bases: TGCAGTGCTAGAGATATGGGCTACACCTTC.

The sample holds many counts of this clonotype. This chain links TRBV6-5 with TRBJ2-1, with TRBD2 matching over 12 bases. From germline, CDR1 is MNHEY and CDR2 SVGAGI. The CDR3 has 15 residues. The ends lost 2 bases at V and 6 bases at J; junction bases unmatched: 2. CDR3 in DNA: TGTGCCAGCAGTTACGGACTAGCGGGGTTCAATGAGCAGTTCTTC. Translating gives CASSYGLAGFNEQFF.

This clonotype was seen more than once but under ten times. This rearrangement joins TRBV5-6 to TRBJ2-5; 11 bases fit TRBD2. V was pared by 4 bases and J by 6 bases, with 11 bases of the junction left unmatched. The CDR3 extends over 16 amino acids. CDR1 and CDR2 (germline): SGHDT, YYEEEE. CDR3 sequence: CASSPTTSGSGQTQYF. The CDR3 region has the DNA TGTGCCAGCAGCCCAACAACTAGCGGGAGCGGGCAGACCCAGTACTTC.

The CDR3 region is CASSVDTEAFF. In nucleotides, the CDR3 is TGTGCCAGCAGCGTAGACACTGAAGCTTTCTTT. V usage is TRBV9 and J usage is TRBJ1-1; no reliable D call. Between the trimmed V and J ends, which lost 0 bases and 3 bases, there was a span of 0 bases. The V gene's germline CDR1 is SGDLS and CDR2 YYNGEE. The CDR3 has 11 residues.

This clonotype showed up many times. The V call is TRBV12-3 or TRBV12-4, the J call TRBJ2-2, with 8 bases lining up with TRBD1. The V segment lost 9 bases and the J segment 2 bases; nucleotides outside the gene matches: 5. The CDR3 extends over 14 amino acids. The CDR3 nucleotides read TGTGCCAGTCGGGACAGGATAAACACCGGGGAGCTGTTTTTT. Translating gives CASRDRINTGELFF.

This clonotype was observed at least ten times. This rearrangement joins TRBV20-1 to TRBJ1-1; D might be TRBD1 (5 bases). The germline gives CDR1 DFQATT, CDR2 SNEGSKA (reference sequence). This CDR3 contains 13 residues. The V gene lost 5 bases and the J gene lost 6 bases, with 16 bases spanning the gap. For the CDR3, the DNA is TGCAGTGCTCCTTACACCAGGGCTTCTGAAGCTTTCTTT. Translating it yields CSAPYTRASEAFF.

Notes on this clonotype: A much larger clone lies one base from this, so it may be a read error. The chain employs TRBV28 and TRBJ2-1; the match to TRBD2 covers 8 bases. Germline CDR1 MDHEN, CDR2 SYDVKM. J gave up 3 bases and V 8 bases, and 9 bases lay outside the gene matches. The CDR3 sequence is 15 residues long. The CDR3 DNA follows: TGTGCCAGCTGTTCGAGACTAGCGAGCTACAATGAGCAGTTCTTC. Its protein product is CASCSRLASYNEQFF.

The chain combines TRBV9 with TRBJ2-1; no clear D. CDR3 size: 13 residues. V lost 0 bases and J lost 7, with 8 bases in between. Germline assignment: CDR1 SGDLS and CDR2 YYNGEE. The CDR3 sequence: CASSVASRNEQFF. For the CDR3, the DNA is TGTGCCAGCAGCGTAGCCAGTAGGAATGAGCAGTTCTTC.

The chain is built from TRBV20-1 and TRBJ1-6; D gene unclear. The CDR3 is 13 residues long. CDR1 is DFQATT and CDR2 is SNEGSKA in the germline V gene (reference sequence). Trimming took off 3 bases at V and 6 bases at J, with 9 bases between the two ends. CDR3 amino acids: CSARWQSNSPLHF. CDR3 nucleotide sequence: TGCAGTGCTAGGTGGCAGAGTAATTCACCCCTCCACTTT.

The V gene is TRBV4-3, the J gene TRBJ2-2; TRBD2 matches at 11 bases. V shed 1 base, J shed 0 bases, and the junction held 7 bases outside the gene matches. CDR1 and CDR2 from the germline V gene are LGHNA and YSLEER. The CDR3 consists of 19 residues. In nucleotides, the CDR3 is TGCGCCAGCAGCCAAGCGGGGGGACTAGCGGCGCCGAACACCGGGGAGCTGTTTTTT. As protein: CASSQAGGLAAPNTGELFF.

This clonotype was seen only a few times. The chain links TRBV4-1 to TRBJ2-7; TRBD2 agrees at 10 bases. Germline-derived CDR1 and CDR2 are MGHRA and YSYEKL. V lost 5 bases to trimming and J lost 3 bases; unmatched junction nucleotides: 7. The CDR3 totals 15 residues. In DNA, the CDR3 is TGCGCCAGCAGCGAGGGACTAGCGAGAATCTACGAGCAGTACTTC. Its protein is CASSEGLARIYEQYF.

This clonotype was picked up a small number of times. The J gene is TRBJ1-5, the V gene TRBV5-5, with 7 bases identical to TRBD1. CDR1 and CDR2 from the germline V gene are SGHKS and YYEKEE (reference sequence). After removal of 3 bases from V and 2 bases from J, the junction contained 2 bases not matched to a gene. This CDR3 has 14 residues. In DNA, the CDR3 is TGTGCCAGCAGCTGGGGGACAGGCAATCAGCCCCAGCATTTT. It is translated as CASSWGTGNQPQHF.

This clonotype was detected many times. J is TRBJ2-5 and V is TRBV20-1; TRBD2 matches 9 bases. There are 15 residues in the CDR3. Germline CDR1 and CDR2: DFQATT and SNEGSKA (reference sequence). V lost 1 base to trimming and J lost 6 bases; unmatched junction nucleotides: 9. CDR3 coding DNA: TGCAGTGCTAGAGGTGCGGGAGGGCCGGTGAAGACCCAGTACTTC. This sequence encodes CSARGAGGPVKTQYF.

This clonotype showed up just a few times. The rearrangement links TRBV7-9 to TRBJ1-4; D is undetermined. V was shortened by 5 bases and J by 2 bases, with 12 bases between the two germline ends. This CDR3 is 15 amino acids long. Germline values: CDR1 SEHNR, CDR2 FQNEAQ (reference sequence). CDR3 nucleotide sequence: TGTGCCAGCAGCCCCGACGGATTCACTAATGAAAAACTGTTTTTT. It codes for CASSPDGFTNEKLFF.

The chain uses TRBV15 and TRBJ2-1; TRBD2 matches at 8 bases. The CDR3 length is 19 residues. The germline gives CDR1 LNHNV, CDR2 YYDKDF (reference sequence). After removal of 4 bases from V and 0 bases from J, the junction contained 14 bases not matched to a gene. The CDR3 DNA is TGTGCCACCAGCAAAACAATACCCCTTAGCGGGGTCTCCTACAATGAGCAGTTCTTC. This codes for CATSKTIPLSGVSYNEQFF.

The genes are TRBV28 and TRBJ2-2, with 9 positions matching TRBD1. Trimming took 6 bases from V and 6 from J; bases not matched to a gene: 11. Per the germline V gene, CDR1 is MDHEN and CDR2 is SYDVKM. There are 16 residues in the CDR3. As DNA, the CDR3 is TGTGCCAGCAGAGACAATCCGGGACAGGGTCCCGGGGAGCTGTTTTTT. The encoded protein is CASRDNPGQGPGELFF.

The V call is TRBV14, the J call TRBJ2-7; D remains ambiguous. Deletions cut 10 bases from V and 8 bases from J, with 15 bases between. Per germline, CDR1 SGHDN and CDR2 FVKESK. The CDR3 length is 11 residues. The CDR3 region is CATGSLYKQYF. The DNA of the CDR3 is TGTGCCACCGGCAGCCTATATAAGCAGTACTTC.